This TCR beta chain was documented in a study of control samples from healthy donors and cancer patients (dated by TCRdb to the early 2020s). Ends trimmed: V by 9 bases, J by 3 bases; bases unmatched to a gene: 11. Reading the germline V gene gives CDR1 SGHTA and CDR2 FQGTGA. There are 15 amino acids in the CDR3, from cysteine to phenylalanine inclusive. The only DNA kept is the CDR3, 45 bases in frame from the first base. Library preparation was by the immunoSEQ multiplex PCR assay. Entries here come from immuneACCESS through TCRdb and include only in-frame sequences with V and J called. Some clones fail to appear in such tables; in the studies checked, an unresolved V gene covers under half of the shortfall, and the cause of the remainder is unknown. The sample table holds about 150,000 clones, of which under 90% were seen once. The ten largest clonotypes hold 4.9% of the sample. This clone was observed once. Its antigen target is currently unknown. No per-base quality is available; no much larger clone lies one base away.

Rearrangement joined TRBV7-3 to TRBJ2-3, and TRBD2 aligns with 8 junction nucleotides. The sequence came from a man younger than 40 in good health. The sequencing input was blood. In nucleotides, the sequence is TGTGCCAGTTTACTAGCGGCCAGACGGACAGATACGCAGTATTTT. It translates to CASLLAARRTDTQYF.